What follows are 24 T cell receptor beta chains derived from one specimen sequenced in a study of cytomegalovirus exposure and HLA in healthy donors. In the PCR, 60 Vbeta and 13 Jbeta primers were used. Here immunoSEQ multiplex PCR was the method, and the copy in TCRdb shows in-frame clones only, minus some. The sample has fewer than 110,000 clones; approximately 85% are singletons. The sequenced material came from PBMCs. The receptors originated from a man aged 25 to 40 in good health and CMV-seronegative.

J is TRBJ2-3 and V is TRBV9; the D is unclear. V was pared by 3 bases and J by 3 bases, with 11 bases between. Germline V lookup: CDR1 SGDLS, CDR2 YYNGEE. The CDR3 consists of 14 residues. The CDR3 DNA reads TGTGCCAGCAGCGAATTACCCAGGACAGATACGCAGTATTTT. Translating gives CASSELPRTDTQYF. Using reference TRBV9 and TRBJ2-3 for the parts outside the CDR3, the full variable domain is DSGVTQTPKHLITATGQRVTLRCSPRSGDLSVYWYQQSLDQGLQFLIQYYNGEERAKGNILERFSAQQFPDLHSELNLSSLELGDSALYFCASSELPRTDTQYFGPGTRLTVL.

The V call is TRBV10-3, the J call TRBJ2-7, with D possibly TRBD1 on 6 matching bases. Trimming took 10 bases from V and 2 from J, leaving 15 bases between them. Germline CDR1 and CDR2: ENHRY and SYGVKD. This CDR3 is 13 amino acids long. CDR3 DNA sequence: TGTGCCACCCAGGGGCGCGATGCCTACGAGCAGTACTTC. It yields the protein CATQGRDAYEQYF.

The chain joins TRBV18 to TRBJ2-2, with TRBD1 as a possible D gene (6 bases). CDR3 length equals 17 residues. Trimming pared 3 bases from V and 6 bases from J, leaving 20 bases between. Per the germline V gene, CDR1 is KGHSH and CDR2 is LQKENI. The CDR3 protein is CASSPAAMGAISGELFF. Written as DNA, the CDR3 is TGTGCCAGCTCACCGGCGGCGATGGGGGCGATCTCCGGGGAGCTGTTTTTT.

This clone has more than one count but fewer than ten. The CDR3 bases are TGTGCCAGCAGCTTCCAGGGGGCGGCTAATGAAAAACTGTTTTTT. It is translated as CASSFQGAANEKLFF. The chain is built from TRBV11-2 and TRBJ1-4; 8 bases align to TRBD1. Germline values: CDR1 SGHAT, CDR2 FQNNGV. V lost 3 bases and J lost 3; bases outside the gene matches: 3. This CDR3 spans 15 amino acids.

The V and J genes are TRBV9 and TRBJ2-5; 7 nucleotides line up with TRBD1. Germline V CDR1 and CDR2: SGDLS, YYNGEE. The CDR3 runs 15 residues. V dropped 4 bases and J dropped 4; count of bases not matched to a gene: 10. CDR3 sequence (DNA): TGTGCCAGCAGCACTGGACAGGTTGAAGTAGAGACCCAGTACTTC. Translating it yields CASSTGQVEVETQYF. The whole variable domain, remainder taken from reference TRBV9 and TRBJ2-5, is DSGVTQTPKHLITATGQRVTLRCSPRSGDLSVYWYQQSLDQGLQFLIQYYNGEERAKGNILERFSAQQFPDLHSELNLSSLELGDSALYFCASSTGQVEVETQYFGPGTRLLVL.

This chain connects TRBV6-4 to TRBJ1-2, with TRBD1 identical over 9 bases. The trim removed 2 bases at V and 8 bases at J, leaving 15 bases unmatched. Germline V gives CDR1 MRHNA, CDR2 SNTAGT. This CDR3 is built from 17 residues. The CDR3 nucleotides read TGTGCCAGCAGTGACACGAGGGATGTAGGAACAGGGGGCGGCTACACCTTC. It encodes CASSDTRDVGTGGGYTF.

The chain couples TRBV7-2 to TRBJ1-4; no clear D. The germline CDR1 and CDR2 sequences are SGHTA and FQGNSA. The CDR3 covers 14 residues. With 5 bases removed from V and 2 bases from J, the gap between germline ends came to 9 bases. The CDR3 is CASSRRRTNEKLFF. CDR3 nucleotide sequence: TGTGCCAGCAGCCGGAGGCGGACTAATGAAAAACTGTTTTTT.

The chain employs TRBV7-3 and TRBJ2-2, with 7 bases that match TRBD2. This CDR3 region has 16 residues. Germline trimming cut 2 bases from V and 2 bases from J; bases unmatched to any gene: 5. Germline CDR1 is SGHTA and CDR2 is FQGTGA. For the CDR3, the DNA is TGTGCCAGCAGCTTAGTACCTAGCGGAAACACCGGGGAGCTGTTTTTT. Amino acid sequence: CASSLVPSGNTGELFF.

The chain has TRBV15 and TRBJ1-5, with 8 bases aligning to TRBD1. This CDR3 has 21 residues. Germline assignment: CDR1 LNHNV and CDR2 YYDKDF (reference sequence). The V segment lost 0 bases and the J segment 4 bases; nucleotides outside the gene matches: 20. CDR3 coding DNA: TGTGCCACCAGCAGAGACATTTCTTTTAGCAGGGGGCCCCTAAGAAATCAGCCCCAGCATTTT. Amino acid sequence: CATSRDISFSRGPLRNQPQHF.

The rearrangement joins TRBV4-2 to TRBJ2-7; D is possibly TRBD2 (6 bases). Germline-derived CDR1 and CDR2 are LGHNA and YNFKEQ. Trimming shortened V by 2 bases and J by 0 bases, and 14 bases separated the two germline ends. The CDR3 is 16 amino acids. CDR3 loop: CASSQRGASDSYEQYF. As DNA, the CDR3 is TGTGCCAGCAGCCAAAGAGGGGCTAGCGACTCCTACGAGCAGTACTTC.

This chain uses TRBV30 with TRBJ2-3; TRBD2 might be the D (7 bases). Germline V CDR1 and CDR2: GTSNPN, SVGIG (reference sequence). Trimming left V 2 bases short and J 4 bases short, with 13 bases between. The CDR3 length is 14 residues. The DNA of the CDR3 is TGTGCCTGGAGTTGGGGGGGGGCAGCAGATACGCAGTATTTT. Amino acid sequence: CAWSWGGAADTQYF.

Here the CDR3 DNA reads TGTGCCAGCAGCCCCGGACAGGGAGGATTTGAGCAGTTCTTC. Translated, it gives CASSPGQGGFEQFF. The genes are TRBV9 and TRBJ2-1; TRBD1 agrees at 8 bases. Germline values: CDR1 SGDLS, CDR2 YYNGEE. Trimming cost V 4 bases and J 9 bases; bases outside gene matches: 9. This CDR3 has 14 amino acids.

J is TRBJ1-5 and V is TRBV28; 9 bases match TRBD1. Germline V gene sequence: CDR1 MDHEN, CDR2 SYDVKM. With 3 bases clipped from V and 2 bases from J, the junction kept 8 bases outside the gene matches. This CDR3 has 17 amino acids. The CDR3 protein is CASSLGQGTGGNQPQHF. The CDR3 DNA sequence: TGTGCCAGCAGTTTGGGACAGGGAACGGGGGGCAATCAGCCCCAGCATTTT. The complete variable domain, with remaining parts taken from reference TRBV28 and TRBJ1-5, reads DVKVTQSSRYLVKRTGEKVFLECVQDMDHENMFWYRQDPGLGLRLIYFSYDVKMKEKGDIPEGYSVSREKKERFSLILESASTNQTSMYLCASSLGQGTGGNQPQHFGDGTRLSIL.

The chain links TRBV5-1 to TRBJ2-7, with 10 nucleotides matching TRBD1. CDR1 is SGHRS and CDR2 is YFSETQ in the germline V gene. V dropped 4 bases and J dropped 6; count of bases not matched to a gene: 10. CDR3 size: 15 residues. The CDR3 protein is CASSVLTGGSAEQYF. Written as DNA, the CDR3 is TGCGCCAGCAGCGTACTGACAGGGGGCTCGGCCGAGCAGTACTTC. Supplemented by reference TRBV5-1 and TRBJ2-7, the full variable domain reads KAGVTQTPRYLIKTRGQQVTLSCSPISGHRSVSWYQQTPGQGLQFLFEYFSETQRNKGNFPGRFSGRQFSNSRSEMNVSTLELGDSALYLCASSVLTGGSAEQYFGPGTRLTVT.

V is TRBV10-3 and J is TRBJ1-1; D gene uncertain. Germline loops: CDR1 ENHRY, CDR2 SYGVKD. The CDR3 consists of 13 residues. V lost 3 bases to trimming and J lost 1 base, with 6 bases between them. In DNA, the CDR3 is TGTGCCATCAGTGAACCAGGGAACACTGAAGCTTTCTTT. This sequence encodes CAISEPGNTEAFF.

This clone was seen a few times. This chain uses TRBV4-2 with TRBJ1-1; 8 bases agree with TRBD1. The ends lost 0 bases at V and 5 bases at J; junction bases unmatched: 5. The CDR3 covers 15 residues. Germline V lookup: CDR1 LGHNA, CDR2 YNFKEQ. The CDR3 reads CASSQDGQGVTEAFF. CDR3 DNA sequence: TGTGCCAGCAGCCAAGACGGACAGGGAGTAACTGAAGCTTTCTTT.

V is TRBV28 and J is TRBJ1-5, with D perhaps matching TRBD1 (6 bases). Germline assignment: CDR1 MDHEN and CDR2 SYDVKM. With 8 bases removed from V and 5 bases from J, the gap between germline ends came to 13 bases. The CDR3 runs to 13 residues. The CDR3 DNA is TGTGCCAGCCGACGAGGGGGGGATCAGCCCCAGCATTTT. Its translation: CASRRGGDQPQHF.

V usage is TRBV7-3 and J usage is TRBJ1-2, with 9 bases fitting TRBD1. Germline trimming cut 4 bases from V and 7 bases from J; bases unmatched to any gene: 7. Germline V gives CDR1 SGHTA, CDR2 FQGTGA. The CDR3 is made up of 14 amino acids. This CDR3 is CASSSGTGIGGYTF. As DNA, the CDR3 is TGTGCCAGCAGCTCCGGGACAGGGATCGGTGGCTACACCTTC. Supplemented by reference TRBV7-3 and TRBJ1-2, the full variable domain reads GAGVSQTPSNKVTEKGKYVELRCDPISGHTALYWYRQSLGQGPEFLIYFQGTGAADDSGLPNDRFFAVRPEGSVSTLKIQRTERGDSAVYLCASSSGTGIGGYTFGSGTRLTVV.

This rearrangement joins TRBV30 to TRBJ1-5; 8 bases are a match to TRBD1. The CDR3 has 16 residues. After removal of 1 base from V and 0 bases from J, the junction contained 5 bases not matched to a gene. The germline CDR1 and CDR2 sequences are GTSNPN and SVGIG (reference sequence). The CDR3 is CAWSAGTGYSNQPQHF. As DNA, the CDR3 is TGTGCCTGGAGTGCTGGGACAGGTTATAGCAATCAGCCCCAGCATTTT.

This clone was observed a handful of times. The rearrangement joins TRBV4-1 to TRBJ1-2, with 7 bases that match TRBD1. The CDR3 consists of 14 residues. Germline CDR1 and CDR2: MGHRA and YSYEKL. The J segment lost 4 bases and the V segment lost 1 base, leaving 3 bases of the junction unmatched. In DNA, the CDR3 is TGCGCCAGCAGCCAAGGTTCAGGGGGCTATGGCTACACCTTC. Protein: CASSQGSGGYGYTF.

In this sample, this clone turned up once. The chain joins TRBV19 to TRBJ2-2; 7 nucleotides line up with TRBD1. CDR1 is LNHDA and CDR2 is SQIVND in the germline V gene (reference sequence). CDR3 length: 13 residues. V dropped 11 bases and J dropped 0; count of bases not matched to a gene: 3. The CDR3 loop reads CASGTANTGELFF. The CDR3 nucleotides read TGTGCCTCCGGGACAGCGAACACCGGGGAGCTGTTTTTT.

This clone is a singleton in its sample. The gene calls are TRBV25-1 and TRBJ2-3; D is perhaps TRBD1 (7 bases). Trimming cost V 5 bases and J 0 bases, with 9 bases left between them. The CDR3 contains 14 residues. The germline CDR1 and CDR2 sequences are MGHDK and SYGVNS. The CDR3 region is CASSQGGSTDTQYF. In DNA, the CDR3 is TGTGCCAGCAGTCAGGGGGGTAGCACAGATACGCAGTATTTT.

The gene calls are TRBV29-1 and TRBJ2-1; D may be TRBD2 (6 bases). CDR1 is SQVTM, CDR2 ANQGSEA, per germline. Trimming removed 1 base from V and 8 bases from J, with 18 bases in between. The CDR3 extends over 15 amino acids. DNA of the CDR3: TGCAGCGTTGAAGGGCGGGGCCTACGTCGGGATGAGCAGTTCTTC. It is translated as CSVEGRGLRRDEQFF.

The gene calls are TRBV18 and TRBJ1-4; D is possibly TRBD1 (6 bases). The CDR3 contains 14 residues. V lost 5 bases and J lost 8, with 15 bases in between. The V gene's germline CDR1 is KGHSH and CDR2 LQKENI. The CDR3 here is CASSIQGSYEKLFF. CDR3 DNA sequence: TGTGCCAGCTCAATTCAGGGGAGTTACGAAAAACTGTTTTTT.